Shown below are 3 T cell receptor beta chains from a single sample sequenced in a study of blood T cell repertoires in COVID-19. Repertoires were generated with immunoSEQ multiplex PCR, while TCRdb's copy carries only in-frame clones and drops some. This table holds about 15,000 clones, around 88% found once. The sample comprised peripheral blood. The origin of the receptors is a human donor with active COVID-19. The donor label of this sample is uncertain.

The rearrangement joins TRBV7-9 to TRBJ2-6; a weak D match, TRBD1 (5 bases). This CDR3 has 16 amino acids. The V and J ends lost 0 bases and 1 base respectively, with 7 bases between them. CDR1 SEHNR and CDR2 FQNEAQ come from the germline V gene (reference sequence). The CDR3 nucleotides read TGTGCCAGCAGCTTAGCCTCAGGGTCTGGGGCCAACGTCCTGACTTTC. Its protein product is CASSLASGSGANVLTF.

V is TRBV30 and J is TRBJ1-2, with TRBD1 identical over 8 bases. The J segment lost 5 bases and the V segment lost 4 bases, leaving 21 bases of the junction unmatched. The CDR3 has 18 residues. Germline-derived CDR1 and CDR2 are GTSNPN and SVGIG (reference sequence). Here the CDR3 DNA reads TGTGCCTGGAACATCCAACTTACAGGGGGAATTCCCCTATATGGCTACACCTTC. Residues: CAWNIQLTGGIPLYGYTF.

The V gene is TRBV3-1 (or the pseudogene TRBV3-2), the J gene TRBJ1-1, with D uncertain. CDR3 length: 16 residues. Looked up from germline, CDR1 is LGHDT and CDR2 is YNNKEL (reference sequence). V lost 4 bases, J lost 1 base, and 16 bases lay in between. The CDR3 bases are TGTGCCAGCAGCCTTATCCCGGGAGCCCAGAACACTGAAGCTTTCTTT. Amino acids: CASSLIPGAQNTEAFF.